This TCR beta chain is from a study of CD8 T cells in ankylosing spondylitis. This CDR3 contains 12 residues. V trimming: 10 bases; J trimming: 4 bases; junction bases outside the gene matches: 5. CDR1 and CDR2 (germline): SEHNR, FQNEAQ (reference sequence). TCRdb recomputed calls from the 5' RACE reads with MiXCR, one row per CDR3 protein. The table shows under 300,000 distinct CDR3 sequences, with about 10% occurring only once. As for this clonotype: Its target is unknown.

Whole-study results and caveats: The study identified a TCR beta motif of eight highly homologous variants that appeared characteristic of ankylosing spondylitis blood.

The sequence was collected from a male donor with ankylosing spondylitis or in good health (not recorded which). The chain employs TRBV7-9 and TRBJ2-3; 7 bases match TRBD2. Sequenced input: blood, either unsorted or a sorted T cell fraction (not recorded which). The CDR3 region has the DNA TGTGCCAACGAGCGGGAAGCAGATACGCAGTATTTT. Protein product: CANEREADTQYF.